The 24 T cell receptor beta chains in this list originate from one sample, sequenced in a study of T cells in women clearing cervical HPV infection. Sequenced by immunoSEQ multiplex PCR; TCRdb stores in-frame clones only, minus some. This sample contains roughly 35,000 clones. Sequencing used blood buffy coat. Source of these receptors: a woman aged 18-70 years with a cervical HPV16 infection that either progressed to CIN3+ or cleared (not recorded which).

Comments on this clone: The read finishes 3 residues shy of the CDR3 end, and the germline J gene is used to complete it. The rearrangement joins TRBV7-2 to TRBJ1-2, with 7 bases that match TRBD1. The germline V gene has CDR1 SGHTA and CDR2 FQGNSA. The CDR3 covers 13 residues. CDR3 bases read: TGTGCCAGCAGCTTTTTGACAGGGAACGAC. Encoded protein: CASSFLTGND. The whole CDR3 reads CASSFLTGNDYTF.

Notes on this clone: The read halts 3 residues ahead of the CDR3 end, with the missing end drawn from the germline J gene. The rearrangement uses TRBV20-1 and TRBJ2-3; 7 nucleotides align to TRBD2. The CDR3 spans 14 residues. Germline values: CDR1 DFQATT, CDR2 SNEGSKA (reference sequence). CDR3 protein: CSARDLAAGETQYF. The sequenced CDR3 bases are TGCAGTGCTAGAGATCTGGCTGCGGGAGAGACG.

For this clone: The CDR3 extends 3 residues past the end of the read, so its final part is completed from the germline J gene. The chain uses TRBV19 and TRBJ1-5; 7 bases fit TRBD1. The CDR3 is made up of 14 amino acids. The V gene end was trimmed by 4 bases and the J gene end by 7 bases; junction bases not matched to a gene: 7. From germline, CDR1 is LNHDA and CDR2 SQIVND (reference sequence). The DNA read from the CDR3 is TGTGCCAGTAGTAAGCAGGGGGGCGGGCAGCCC. Amino acids: CASSKQGGGQP. The CDR3, in full, reads CASSKQGGGQPQHF.

Points on this clone: The read ends 3 residues early relative to the CDR3; the germline J gene fills the gap. The identical CDR3 is also encoded by other nucleotide sequences in the sample. The chain is built from TRBV5-4 and TRBJ2-6; TRBD1 agrees at 9 bases. V lost 4 bases and J lost 12; bases outside the gene matches: 8. This CDR3 spans 14 amino acids. The V gene's germline CDR1 is SGHNT and CDR2 YYREEE (reference sequence). The part of the CDR3 DNA that was read is TGTGCCAGCAGCCCTGGACAGGGGAACAGCGTC. Translated: CASSPGQGNSV. The entire CDR3 is CASSPGQGNSVLTF.

The part of the CDR3 DNA that was read is TGTGCCAGCTCACCAGCAGGGGGGAATGAAAAG. Translation gives CASSPAGGNEK. The whole CDR3 sequence reads CASSPAGGNEKLFF. The V and J genes are TRBV18 and TRBJ2-2; possibly TRBD1 for D (7 bases). The missing CDR3 end, 3 residues past where the read stops, is filled in from the germline J gene. Germline values: CDR1 KGHSH, CDR2 LQKENI. The CDR3 is 14 residues long.

Notes on this clone: The sequenced fragment ends 3 residues before the CDR3 boundary, so the rest is inferred from the germline J gene. The chain carries TRBV7-2 and TRBJ2-3; 9 bases match TRBD2. The CDR3 extends over 18 amino acids. In germline, CDR1 is SGHTA, CDR2 FQGNSA. The CDR3 DNA, read in part, is TGTGCCAGCAGCTTAGCGAGTCTGGGCGGGGGGGCTCAAGAGACG. Translated: CASSLASLGGGAQET. The full CDR3 protein is CASSLASLGGGAQETQYF.

On this clone: The sequence runs out 3 residues before the end of the CDR3; the remainder is reconstructed from the germline J gene. The V and J genes are TRBV20-1 and TRBJ1-4; 8 nucleotides line up with TRBD1. Germline CDR1 DFQATT, CDR2 SNEGSKA (reference sequence). The CDR3 covers 15 residues. Trimming took 6 bases from V and 4 from J; bases not matched to a gene: 10. This chain's CDR3 is CSAPPPTGDNEKLFF. The part of the CDR3 DNA that was read is TGCAGTGCCCCTCCTCCGACAGGGGATAATGAAAAA.

Comments on this clone: From the germline J gene comes the end of the CDR3, since the read stops 3 residues before it. This chain uses TRBV7-2 with TRBJ2-3; D may be TRBD1 (7 bases). The germline CDR1 and CDR2 sequences are SGHTA and FQGNSA. The CDR3 is made up of 15 amino acids. Here the CDR3 reads CASSLLPGGNQPQYF. The sequenced part of the CDR3 DNA is TGTGCCAGCAGCCTCCTCCCAGGGGGGAATCAGCCG.

Comments on this clone: Read coverage stops 3 residues before the CDR3 terminus; the germline J gene supplies the remainder. The V and J genes are TRBV4-1 and TRBJ2-7; 10 bases line up with TRBD2. Losses at the gene ends were 0 bases for V and 5 bases for J; bases not matched to a gene: 7. This CDR3 spans 16 amino acids. Per the germline V gene, CDR1 is MGHRA and CDR2 is YSYEKL. CDR3 region: CASSQDRTSGWDEQYF. Incomplete CDR3 DNA: TGCGCCAGCAGCCAAGACCGGACTAGCGGATGGGACGAG.

Concerning this clone: Mismatch with germline at one junction end may stem from a read error. The missing CDR3 end, 3 residues past where the read stops, is filled in from the germline J gene. The gene calls are TRBV7-2 and TRBJ2-3, with TRBD2 identical over 10 bases. Germline CDR1 is SGHTA and CDR2 is FQGNSA. CDR3 length equals 15 residues. Here the CDR3 reads CASSLAGTSAETQYF. The covered CDR3 bases are TGTGCCAGCAGCTTGGCCGGGACTAGCGCAGAGACG.

Worth noting for this clone: From the germline J gene comes the end of the CDR3, since the read stops 3 residues before it. The chain links TRBV7-9 to TRBJ2-7; either TRBD1 or TRBD2 may fit D (7 bases each). The V end was cut by 2 bases, the J end by 3 bases, with 11 bases between. The germline V gene has CDR1 SEHNR and CDR2 FQNEAQ (reference sequence). The CDR3 length is 14 residues. CDR3 bases read: TGTGCCAGCAGCTTACAGGGGGAGGGCTACGAG. This codes for CASSLQGEGYE. The CDR3, in full, reads CASSLQGEGYEQYF.

Notes on this clone: The CDR3 goes on 3 residues after the read ends, and that part is filled in from the germline J gene. The chain recombines TRBV7-9 with TRBJ2-3, with 8 bases lining up with TRBD2. CDR3 length equals 15 residues. CDR1 SEHNR and CDR2 FQNEAQ come from the germline V gene (reference sequence). Incomplete CDR3 DNA: TGTGCCAGCAGCTTAGCGAGGGGACTAGTAGAGACG. Its protein product is CASSLARGLVET. The CDR3 in its entirety is CASSLARGLVETQYF.

Details on this clone: The DNA ends 3 residues before the CDR3 does, and the rest of the CDR3 is filled in from the germline J gene. The sample holds other DNA sequences that translate to the same CDR3. The chain is built from TRBV13 and TRBJ2-3; 7 nucleotides match TRBD1. V lost 5 bases to trimming and J lost 3 bases; unmatched junction nucleotides: 14. In germline, CDR1 is PRHDT, CDR2 FYEKMQ (reference sequence). CDR3 length: 17 residues. The DNA read from the CDR3 is TGTGCCAGCAGCCAGGGGGAACCGGGACCAATTACAGATACG. Translating gives CASSQGEPGPITDT. The whole CDR3 sequence is CASSQGEPGPITDTQYF.

Of note for this clone: The read is 3 residues too short to cover the CDR3 end, so that end is filled in from the germline J gene. The rearrangement uses TRBV7-2 and TRBJ2-1, with a possible D match to TRBD2 (6 bases). V lost 1 base to trimming and J lost 0 bases, with 7 bases between them. The CDR3 has 15 residues. Per the germline V gene, CDR1 is SGHTA and CDR2 is FQGNSA. The part of the CDR3 DNA that was read is TGTGCCAGCAGCTTAGTGGGGGGCTCCTACAATGAG. Encoded protein: CASSLVGGSYNE. The entire CDR3 protein is CASSLVGGSYNEQFF.

Comments on this clone: The junction departs from germline at one end; a sequencing error may be responsible. With the read ending 3 residues before the CDR3 end, the germline J gene is used to fill in that end. The V call is TRBV4-2, the J call TRBJ2-7, with D maybe TRBD1 (5 bases). Germline V CDR1 and CDR2: LGHNA, YNFKEQ. This CDR3 spans 14 amino acids. CDR3 sequence reads: CASSQGALSYEQYF. The sequenced part of the CDR3 DNA is TGCGCCAGCAGCCAAGGGGCCCTTTCCTACGAG.

About this clone: The read ends 3 residues before the CDR3 terminus; that terminus is restored from the germline J gene. The chain links TRBV9 to TRBJ2-1, with 7 bases matching TRBD2. The CDR3 runs 15 residues. CDR1 and CDR2 from the germline V gene are SGDLS and YYNGEE. Trimming took 3 bases from V and 4 from J; bases not matched to a gene: 7. Partial CDR3 DNA: TGTGCCAGCAGCGCCAGGACTAGTCCGTACAATGAG. Translated, it gives CASSARTSPYNE. The full CDR3 sequence reads CASSARTSPYNEQFF.

On this clone itself: The read ends 3 residues before the CDR3 terminus; that terminus is restored from the germline J gene. The chain joins TRBV12-5 to TRBJ2-7; a possible D gene is TRBD1 (5 bases). Germline CDR1 and CDR2: LGHNT and FRNRAP. The CDR3 loop spans 17 amino acids. Trimming took 5 bases from V and 0 from J, leaving 20 bases between them. The DNA read from the CDR3 is TGTGCTAGTGGTCTTCTGACAGAACACAATAGCTCCTACGAG. The encoded protein is CASGLLTEHNSSYE. The CDR3 in its entirety is CASGLLTEHNSSYEQYF.

Concerning this clone: The missing CDR3 end, 3 residues past where the read stops, is filled in from the germline J gene. This rearrangement joins TRBV7-9 to TRBJ2-5; possibly TRBD2 for D (6 bases). CDR1 is SEHNR, CDR2 FQNEAQ, per germline (reference sequence). Trimming shortened V by 2 bases and J by 7 bases, and 17 bases separated the two germline ends. There are 15 residues in the CDR3. The CDR3: CASSLLGLGGGTQYF. CDR3 DNA, as far as it was read: TGTGCCAGCAGCTTATTGGGACTGGGAGGTGGGACC.

CDR3 DNA, as far as it was read: TGCAGCGTTGTGGTGGGGGCGCGCGGCACTGAA. Translation gives CSVVVGARGTE. The whole CDR3 sequence reads CSVVVGARGTEAFF. The chain recombines TRBV29-1 with TRBJ1-1; D might be TRBD1 (6 bases). The read falls 3 residues short of the CDR3 end, and the missing part is taken from the germline J gene. V was pared by 4 bases and J by 4 bases, with 16 bases between. The CDR3 has 14 amino acids. Germline V gene sequence: CDR1 SQVTM, CDR2 ANQGSEA.

Points on this clone: The read halts 3 residues ahead of the CDR3 end, with the missing end drawn from the germline J gene. The chain joins TRBV7-2 to TRBJ1-2; D is perhaps TRBD1 (5 bases). This CDR3 region has 13 residues. Germline V gives CDR1 SGHTA, CDR2 FQGNSA. Between the trimmed V and J ends, which lost 5 bases and 4 bases, there was a span of 11 bases. The sequenced part of the CDR3 DNA is TGTGCCAGCAGCCAGGCGGGGGTCTATGGC. Translated, it gives CASSQAGVYG. The entire CDR3 protein is CASSQAGVYGYTF.

Worth noting for this clone: The CDR3 end is not reached by the read, which stops 3 residues before it; the germline J gene fills it in. The chain employs TRBV11-2 and TRBJ2-3, with D possibly matching TRBD2 (5 bases). Germline V gives CDR1 SGHAT, CDR2 FQNNGV. V lost 6 bases and J 1 base, leaving 8 bases between the germline ends. The CDR3 sequence is 13 residues long. The CDR3 is CASRFSGTDTQYF. CDR3 DNA, as far as it was read: TGTGCCAGCAGGTTTAGCGGCACAGATACG.

Points on this clone: The CDR3 end lies 3 residues beyond the end of the read and is filled in from the germline J gene. Other DNA sequences within the sample encode an identical CDR3. V and J are TRBV5-1 and TRBJ1-3, with TRBD1 as a possible D gene (5 bases). CDR3 length equals 13 residues. Per the germline V gene, CDR1 is SGHRS and CDR2 is YFSETQ. Deletions cut 7 bases from V and 2 bases from J, with 10 bases between. CDR3 DNA (partial): TGCGCCAGCGCGACAGAACCTGGAAACACC. It is translated as CASATEPGNT. The full CDR3 protein is CASATEPGNTIYF.

As to this clone: Sequencing ends 3 residues short of the CDR3 end; the germline J gene provides the rest. The V and J genes are TRBV6-2 or TRBV6-3 and TRBJ2-2; 7 bases fit TRBD1. CDR1 and CDR2 (germline): MNHEY, SVGEGT. This CDR3 has 14 residues. The part of the CDR3 DNA that was read is TGTGCCAGCAGGACCGGGACAGACAATTCACCG. It encodes CASRTGTDNSP. The entire CDR3 reads CASRTGTDNSPLFF.

Note on this clone: The CDR3 extends 3 residues past the end of the read, so its final part is completed from the germline J gene. This chain joins TRBV28 and TRBJ2-3, with 8 bases matching TRBD2. The ends lost 4 bases at V and 5 bases at J; junction bases unmatched: 5. Per the germline V gene, CDR1 is MDHEN and CDR2 is SYDVKM. This CDR3 region has 14 residues. Partial CDR3 DNA: TGTGCCAGCAGTTCGGGGGGGCTTGGAGATACG. Translation gives CASSSGGLGDT. The whole CDR3 protein is CASSSGGLGDTQYF.